Below, 6 T cell receptor beta chains from the same sample are listed, as sequenced in a study of CD8 T cells in ankylosing spondylitis. In TCRdb, the 5' RACE reads were re-called with MiXCR into one record per CDR3 protein. The repertoire consists of hundreds of thousands of distinct CDR3 sequences, with around 8% occurring once and the leading ten covering about 5%. Sequenced material: blood, either unsorted or a sorted T cell fraction (not recorded which). These TCRs come from a female donor with ankylosing spondylitis or in good health (not recorded which).

This clonotype was recorded many times. V gene TRBV20-1 combines with J gene TRBJ1-4; no clear D gene. The CDR3 contains 12 residues. CDR1 and CDR2 from the germline V gene are DFQATT and SNEGSKA (reference sequence). Trimming took 4 bases from V and 8 from J, leaving 11 bases between them. In DNA, the CDR3 is TGCAGTGCTAATGGGAGGAACGAAAAACTGTTTTTT. Amino acid sequence: CSANGRNEKLFF.

The table lists this clonotype with a few counts. The chain joins TRBV4-3 to TRBJ1-1, with D unresolved. The CDR3 covers 13 residues. Germline CDR1 and CDR2: LGHNA and YSLEER. The V gene lost 0 bases and the J gene lost 8 bases, with 10 bases spanning the gap. In nucleotides, the CDR3 is TGCGCCAGCAGCCAAGATCTAGCGGGCGAAGCTTTCTTT. Translating it yields CASSQDLAGEAFF.

At least ten counts were recorded for this clonotype. The V gene is TRBV7-3, the J gene TRBJ2-3; D could derive from TRBD1 or TRBD2 (5 bases each). CDR1 is SGHTA and CDR2 is FQGTGA in the germline V gene. Trimming took off 6 bases at V and 2 bases at J, with 9 bases between the two ends. CDR3 size: 13 residues. DNA of the CDR3: TGTGCCAGCAGTCGGGACGACACAGATACGCAGTATTTT. Protein: CASSRDDTDTQYF.

V gene TRBV7-9 combines with J gene TRBJ2-3, with TRBD1 matching over 7 bases. Germline values: CDR1 SEHNR, CDR2 FQNEAQ (reference sequence). J lost 2 bases, V lost 5 bases, and 10 bases had no gene match. CDR3 length equals 16 residues. Written as DNA, the CDR3 is TGTGCCAGCAGCCCCCGCGGCAGGGGGAACACAGATACGCAGTATTTT. This codes for CASSPRGRGNTDTQYF.

This clonotype was found many times. The chain is built from TRBV6-2 or TRBV6-3 and TRBJ1-1; a possible D gene is TRBD1 (5 bases). V lost 8 bases to trimming and J lost 1 base, with 17 bases between them. Germline V gene lookup returns CDR1 MNHEY and CDR2 SVGEGT. This CDR3 contains 15 residues. DNA for the CDR3: TGTGCCAGCGGGAAAGGGGCGCGTGGGAACACTGAAGCTTTCTTT. It translates to CASGKGARGNTEAFF.

This clonotype was seen at least ten times. The chain joins TRBV5-1 to TRBJ2-1, with D maybe TRBD1 (5 bases). Trimming left V 0 bases short and J 7 bases short, with 20 bases between. Germline CDR1 reads SGHRS; CDR2 reads YFSETQ. CDR3 size: 17 residues. Here the CDR3 reads CASSLAGQGTFWNEQFF. CDR3 nucleotide sequence: TGCGCCAGCAGCTTGGCCGGGCAGGGTACCTTTTGGAATGAGCAGTTCTTC.